This TCR beta chain was observed in a study of T cells in Graves' hyperthyroidism and ophthalmopathy. The germline V gene encodes CDR1 SGHAT and CDR2 FQNNGV. Trimming took 5 bases from V and 4 from J, leaving 10 bases between them. The CDR3 covers 13 residues. This clonotype was counted many times. Amplification of TCR beta CDR3 regions used RNA as the template. Primed by the HTBI set, a first-round RT-PCR was run on the TCR CDR3. Each CDR3 protein gets one entry after TCRdb re-called the multiplex PCR reads with MiXCR. Seen here are about 410,000 distinct CDR3 sequences, about 14% observed once, and the top ten hold around a fifth.

This chain links TRBV11-2 with TRBJ2-3; TRBD1 or TRBD2 may be the D gene (5 bases each). This clonotype was sampled from a woman younger than 45 with Graves' ophthalmopathy. Sequenced sample: blood. In DNA form, the CDR3 reads TGTGCCAGCAGCCCGGGACGTCCAGATACGCAGTATTTT. Its translation: CASSPGRPDTQYF.